These 10 T cell receptor beta chains were sequenced from one sample in a study of blood T cell repertoires in COVID-19. Sequencing used immunoSEQ multiplex PCR; TCRdb keeps in-frame clones, though not all of them. The sample consists of about 210,000 clones, roughly 85% of them appearing once. Sequenced input: peripheral blood. The receptors originated from a woman between 35 and 50 years old with active or convalescent COVID-19.

This chain links TRBV19 with TRBJ2-2, with TRBD1 identical over 7 bases. This CDR3 comprises 16 residues. V lost 6 bases to trimming and J lost 0 bases; unmatched junction nucleotides: 7. Germline V gives CDR1 LNHDA, CDR2 SQIVND (reference sequence). The CDR3: CASRKPGQTNTGELFF. The CDR3, as DNA: TGTGCCAGTAGAAAACCGGGACAGACGAACACCGGGGAGCTGTTTTTT.

This chain's CDR3 is CASSLDWAMNTEAFF. The CDR3 coding sequence is TGTGCCAGCAGCTTAGACTGGGCTATGAACACTGAAGCTTTCTTT. This chain links TRBV11-2 with TRBJ1-1; no firm D call. Germline assignment: CDR1 SGHAT and CDR2 FQNNGV. Trimming removed 0 bases at V and 0 bases at J, with 8 bases between. The CDR3 has 15 residues.

This clone was counted only a few times. The V call is TRBV15, the J call TRBJ2-7; 10 bases line up with TRBD1. Trimming removed 5 bases from V and 6 bases from J; junction bases left unmatched: 13. Germline values: CDR1 LNHNV, CDR2 YYDKDF (reference sequence). There are 16 residues in the CDR3. CDR3 DNA: TGTGCCACCAGCCTGCAGTCCGGGACAGGGGTTTCCGAGCAGTACTTC. Translation gives CATSLQSGTGVSEQYF.

The chain carries TRBV12-3 or TRBV12-4 and TRBJ2-3; D gene ambiguous. This CDR3 comprises 9 residues. Trimming removed 3 bases at V and 13 bases at J, with 5 bases between. The CDR3 loop is CASSFPKYF. Written as DNA, the CDR3 is TGTGCCAGCAGTTTTCCCAAGTATTTT.

This clone was counted a few times. This chain connects TRBV6-1 to TRBJ1-1; D is possibly TRBD1 (5 bases). The length of the CDR3 is 14 residues. The V end lost 2 bases, the J end lost 4 bases, and 11 bases lay between the germline ends. Germline V gene sequence: CDR1 MNHNS, CDR2 SASEGT. DNA for the CDR3: TGTGCCAGCAGTGAATTGGGGGGAGGCACTGAAGCTTTCTTT. The encoded protein is CASSELGGGTEAFF.

The chain employs TRBV10-3 and TRBJ2-3, with 8 nucleotides matching TRBD1. The V gene's germline CDR1 is ENHRY and CDR2 SYGVKD. This CDR3 has 14 amino acids. Losses at the gene ends were 11 bases for V and 1 base for J; bases not matched to a gene: 8. CDR3 DNA sequence: TGTGCCGCCCGTGAGGGACAGGGCACAGATACGCAGTATTTT. Its translation: CAAREGQGTDTQYF.

The rearrangement links TRBV5-8 to TRBJ2-3; the D gene is possibly TRBD2 (6 bases). The germline V gene encodes CDR1 SGHTS and CDR2 YDEGEE. The CDR3 extends over 14 amino acids. V was cut by 6 bases and J by 4 bases, with 15 bases left in between. Here the CDR3 reads CASTPLATADTQYF. DNA of the CDR3: TGTGCCAGCACCCCCCTAGCGACGGCAGATACGCAGTATTTT.

J is TRBJ2-7 and V is TRBV5-1; 9 bases are a match to TRBD1. The CDR3 consists of 16 residues. J gave up 2 bases and V 0 bases, and 6 bases lay outside the gene matches. Germline CDR1 is SGHRS and CDR2 is YFSETQ. The CDR3 protein is CASSLVSRTGAYEQYF. For the CDR3, the DNA is TGCGCCAGCAGCTTGGTGAGTCGGACAGGGGCCTACGAGCAGTACTTC.

This clone was seen a handful of times. The chain recombines TRBV10-1 with TRBJ1-2; 7 bases agree with TRBD1. The CDR3 is 12 amino acids. With V trimmed by 3 bases and J by 6 bases, 1 base remained unmatched. Looked up from germline, CDR1 is WNHNN and CDR2 is SYGVQD (reference sequence). CDR3: CASSDRGNGYTF. In DNA, the CDR3 is TGCGCCAGCAGTGACAGGGGGAATGGCTACACCTTC.

The CDR3 loop is CASRPPGVGETQYF. CDR3 bases: TGTGCCAGCAGGCCACCTGGAGTTGGGGAGACCCAGTACTTC. V usage is TRBV7-2 and J usage is TRBJ2-5; D remains ambiguous. This CDR3 contains 14 residues. Between the trimmed V and J ends, which lost 6 bases and 5 bases, there was a span of 16 bases. Germline V gene lookup returns CDR1 SGHTA and CDR2 FQGNSA.